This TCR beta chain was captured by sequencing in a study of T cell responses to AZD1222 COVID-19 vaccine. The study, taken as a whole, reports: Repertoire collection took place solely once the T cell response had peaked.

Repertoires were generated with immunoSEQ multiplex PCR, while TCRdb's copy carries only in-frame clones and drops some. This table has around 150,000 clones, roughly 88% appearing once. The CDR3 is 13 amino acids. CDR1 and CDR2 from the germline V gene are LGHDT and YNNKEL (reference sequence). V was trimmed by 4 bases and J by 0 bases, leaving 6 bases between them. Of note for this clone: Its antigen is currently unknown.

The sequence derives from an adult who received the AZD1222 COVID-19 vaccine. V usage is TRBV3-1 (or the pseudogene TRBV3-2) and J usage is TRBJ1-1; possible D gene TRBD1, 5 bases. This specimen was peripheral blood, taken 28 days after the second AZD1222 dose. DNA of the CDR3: TGTGCCAGCAGCCTAGGGGTGAACACTGAAGCTTTCTTT. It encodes CASSLGVNTEAFF.